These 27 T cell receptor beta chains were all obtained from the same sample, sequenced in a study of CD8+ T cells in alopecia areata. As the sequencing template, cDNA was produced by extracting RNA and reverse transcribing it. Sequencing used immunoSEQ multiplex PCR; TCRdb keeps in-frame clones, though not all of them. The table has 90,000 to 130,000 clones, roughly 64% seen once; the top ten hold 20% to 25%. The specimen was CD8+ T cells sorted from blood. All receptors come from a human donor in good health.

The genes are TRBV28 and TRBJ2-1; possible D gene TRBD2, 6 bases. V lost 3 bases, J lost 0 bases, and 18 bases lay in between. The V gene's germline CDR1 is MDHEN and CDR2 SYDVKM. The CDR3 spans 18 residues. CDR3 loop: CASSFSFAGFSSYNEQFF. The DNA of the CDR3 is TGTGCCAGCAGTTTCTCGTTTGCGGGGTTCAGCTCCTACAATGAGCAGTTCTTC.

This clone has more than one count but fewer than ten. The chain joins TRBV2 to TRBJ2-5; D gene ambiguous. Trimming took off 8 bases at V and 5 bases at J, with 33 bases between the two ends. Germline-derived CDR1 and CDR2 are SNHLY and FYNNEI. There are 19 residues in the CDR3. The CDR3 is CASRSRYHMVSNPWETQYF. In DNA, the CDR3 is TGTGCCAGCCGGAGCCGATACCATATGGTTTCCAATCCCTGGGAGACCCAGTACTTC. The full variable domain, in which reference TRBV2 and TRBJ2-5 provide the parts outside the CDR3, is EPEVTQTPSHQVTQMGQEVILRCVPISNHLYFYWYRQILGQKVEFLVSFYNNEISEKSEIFDDQFSVERPDGSNFTLKIRSTKLEDSAMYFCASRSRYHMVSNPWETQYFGPGTRLLVL.

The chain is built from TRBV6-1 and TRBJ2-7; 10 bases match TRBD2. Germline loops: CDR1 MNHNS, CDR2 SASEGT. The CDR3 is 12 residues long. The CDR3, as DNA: TGTGTCTCGACTAGCGGGTGGTACGAGCAGTACTTC. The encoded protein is CVSTSGWYEQYF.

CDR3 loop: CASSRVRDIQETQYF. CDR3 DNA sequence: TGTGCCAGCAGTAGGGTCAGGGACATACAAGAGACCCAGTACTTC. The V gene is TRBV28, the J gene TRBJ2-5, with D possibly being TRBD1 (6 bases). Germline V lookup: CDR1 MDHEN, CDR2 SYDVKM. CDR3 size: 15 residues. Trimming removed 5 bases from V and 2 bases from J, with 15 bases in between.

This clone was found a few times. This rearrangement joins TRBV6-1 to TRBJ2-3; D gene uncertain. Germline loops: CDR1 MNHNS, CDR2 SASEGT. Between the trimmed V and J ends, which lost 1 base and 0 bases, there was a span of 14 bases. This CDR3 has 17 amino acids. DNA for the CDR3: TGTGCCAGCAGTGAAGGGTGGGTAGGCGCTAGCACAGATACGCAGTATTTT. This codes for CASSEGWVGASTDTQYF.

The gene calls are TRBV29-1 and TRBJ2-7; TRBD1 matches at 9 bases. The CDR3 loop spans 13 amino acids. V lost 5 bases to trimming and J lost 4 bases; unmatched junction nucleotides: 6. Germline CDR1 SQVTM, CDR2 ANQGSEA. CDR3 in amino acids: CSVLTGGEYEQYF. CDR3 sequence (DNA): TGCAGCGTTTTAACAGGGGGCGAGTACGAGCAGTACTTC.

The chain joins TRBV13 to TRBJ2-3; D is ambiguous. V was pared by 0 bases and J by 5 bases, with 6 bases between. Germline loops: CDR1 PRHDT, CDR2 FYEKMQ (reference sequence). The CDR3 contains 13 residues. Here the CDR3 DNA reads TGTGCCAGCAGCTTAGGGACACTAGATACGCAGTATTTT. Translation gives CASSLGTLDTQYF. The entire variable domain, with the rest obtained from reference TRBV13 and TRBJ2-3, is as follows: AAGVIQSPRHLIKEKRETATLKCYPIPRHDTVYWYQQGPGQDPQFLISFYEKMQSDKGSIPDRFSAQQFSDYHSELNMSSLELGDSALYFCASSLGTLDTQYFGPGTRLTVL.

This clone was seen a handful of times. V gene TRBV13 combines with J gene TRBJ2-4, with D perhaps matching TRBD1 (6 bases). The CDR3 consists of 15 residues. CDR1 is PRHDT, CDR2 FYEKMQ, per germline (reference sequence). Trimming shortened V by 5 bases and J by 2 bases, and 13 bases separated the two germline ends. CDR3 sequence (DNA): TGTGCCAGCAGCCTTATTCAGGGGACCAAAAACATTCAGTACTTC. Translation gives CASSLIQGTKNIQYF.

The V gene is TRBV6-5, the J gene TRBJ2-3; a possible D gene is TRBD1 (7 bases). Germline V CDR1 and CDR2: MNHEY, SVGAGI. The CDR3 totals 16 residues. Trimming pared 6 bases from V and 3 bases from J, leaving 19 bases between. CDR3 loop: CASSYRGGGRTDTQYF. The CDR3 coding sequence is TGTGCCAGCAGCTACCGAGGAGGGGGCCGGACAGATACGCAGTATTTT.

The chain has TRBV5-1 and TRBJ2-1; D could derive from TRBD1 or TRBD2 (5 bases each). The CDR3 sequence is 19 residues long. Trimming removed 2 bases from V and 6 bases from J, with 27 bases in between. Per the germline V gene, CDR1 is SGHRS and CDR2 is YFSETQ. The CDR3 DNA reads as TGCGCCAGCAGCTTCACGGGGCGCAGGCTCAAGGATCGGATCAATGAGCAGTTCTTC. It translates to CASSFTGRRLKDRINEQFF.

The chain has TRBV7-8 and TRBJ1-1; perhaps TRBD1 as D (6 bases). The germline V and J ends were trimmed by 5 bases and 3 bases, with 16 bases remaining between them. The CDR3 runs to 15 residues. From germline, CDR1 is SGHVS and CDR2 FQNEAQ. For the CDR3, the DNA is TGTGCCAGCAGCCCAAGAGGGGGGCTCGACACTGAAGCTTTCTTT. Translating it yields CASSPRGGLDTEAFF.

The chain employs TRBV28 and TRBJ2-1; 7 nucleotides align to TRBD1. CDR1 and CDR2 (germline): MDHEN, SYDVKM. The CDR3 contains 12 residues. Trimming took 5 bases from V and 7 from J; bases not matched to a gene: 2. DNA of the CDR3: TGTGCCAGCAGTACGGACAGGAATGAGCAGTTCTTC. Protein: CASSTDRNEQFF.

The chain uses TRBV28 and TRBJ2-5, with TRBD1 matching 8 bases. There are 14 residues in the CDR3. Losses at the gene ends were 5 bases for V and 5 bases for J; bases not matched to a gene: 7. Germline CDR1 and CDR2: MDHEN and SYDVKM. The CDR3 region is CASSALRGPETQYF. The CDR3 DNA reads TGTGCCAGCAGTGCCCTCAGGGGGCCGGAGACCCAGTACTTC.

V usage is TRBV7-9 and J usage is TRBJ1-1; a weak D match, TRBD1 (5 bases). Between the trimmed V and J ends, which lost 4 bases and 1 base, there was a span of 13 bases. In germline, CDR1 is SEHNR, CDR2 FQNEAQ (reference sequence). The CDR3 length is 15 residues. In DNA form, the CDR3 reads TGTGCCAGCAGCTACTTGACAGTGTCGAACACTGAAGCTTTCTTT. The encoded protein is CASSYLTVSNTEAFF.

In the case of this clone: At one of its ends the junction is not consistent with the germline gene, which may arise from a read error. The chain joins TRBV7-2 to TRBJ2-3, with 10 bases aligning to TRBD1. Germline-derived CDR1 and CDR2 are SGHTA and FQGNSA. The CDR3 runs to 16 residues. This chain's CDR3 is CASSQDLGQGGDTQYF. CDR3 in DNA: TGCGCCAGCAGCCAAGATCTTGGACAGGGGGGAGATACGCAGTATTTT.

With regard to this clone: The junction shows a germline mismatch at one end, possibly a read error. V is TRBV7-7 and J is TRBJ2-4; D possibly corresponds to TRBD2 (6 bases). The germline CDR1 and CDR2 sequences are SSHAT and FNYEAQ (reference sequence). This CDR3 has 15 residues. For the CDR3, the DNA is TGTGCTAGCAGCATCGGGGGAGAGGTCAAAAACATTCAGTACTTC. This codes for CASSIGGEVKNIQYF.

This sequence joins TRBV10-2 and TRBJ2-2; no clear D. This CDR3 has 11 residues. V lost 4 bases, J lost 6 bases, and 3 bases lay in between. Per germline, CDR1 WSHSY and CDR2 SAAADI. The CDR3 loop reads CASSVPGELFF. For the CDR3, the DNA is TGCGCCAGCAGTGTTCCCGGGGAGCTGTTTTTT.

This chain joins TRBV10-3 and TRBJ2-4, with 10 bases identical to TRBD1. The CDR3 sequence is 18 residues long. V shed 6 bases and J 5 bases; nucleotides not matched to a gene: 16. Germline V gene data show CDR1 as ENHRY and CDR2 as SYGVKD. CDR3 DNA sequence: TGTGCCATCAGCCCCAAGAGGAGGACAGGGGGAGAGGAAAACATTCAGTACTTC. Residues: CAISPKRRTGGEENIQYF.

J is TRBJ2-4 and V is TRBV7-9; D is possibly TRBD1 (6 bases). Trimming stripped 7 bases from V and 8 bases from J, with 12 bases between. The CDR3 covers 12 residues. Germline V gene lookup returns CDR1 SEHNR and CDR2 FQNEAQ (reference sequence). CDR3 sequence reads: CASNSRGDIQYF. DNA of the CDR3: TGTGCCAGCAACTCCAGGGGAGACATTCAGTACTTC.

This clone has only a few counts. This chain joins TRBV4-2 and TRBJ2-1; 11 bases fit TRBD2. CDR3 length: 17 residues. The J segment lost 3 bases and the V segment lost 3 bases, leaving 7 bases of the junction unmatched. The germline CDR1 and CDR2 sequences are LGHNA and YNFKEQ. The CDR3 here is CASSHGPGTSGYNEQFF. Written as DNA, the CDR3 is TGTGCCAGCAGCCATGGACCCGGGACTAGCGGCTACAATGAGCAGTTCTTC.

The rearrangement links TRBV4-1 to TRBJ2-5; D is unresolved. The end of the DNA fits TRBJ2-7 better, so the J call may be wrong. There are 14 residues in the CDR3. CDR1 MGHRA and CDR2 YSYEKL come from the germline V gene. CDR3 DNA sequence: TGCGCCAGCAGCCATGAGAGCCTAGGCGGCGAGCAGTACTTC. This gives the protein CASSHESLGGEQYF.

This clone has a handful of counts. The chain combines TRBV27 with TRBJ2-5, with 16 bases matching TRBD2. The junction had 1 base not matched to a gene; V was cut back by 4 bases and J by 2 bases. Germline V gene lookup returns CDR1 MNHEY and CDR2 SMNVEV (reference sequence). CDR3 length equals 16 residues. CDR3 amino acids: CASSSGLAGGQETQYF. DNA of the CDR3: TGTGCCAGCAGTTCGGGACTAGCGGGGGGGCAAGAGACCCAGTACTTC.

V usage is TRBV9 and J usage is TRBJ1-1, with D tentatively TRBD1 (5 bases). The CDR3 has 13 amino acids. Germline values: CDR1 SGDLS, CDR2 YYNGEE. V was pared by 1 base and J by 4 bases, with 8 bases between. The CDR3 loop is CASSVTGVTEAFF. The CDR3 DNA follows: TGTGCCAGCAGCGTAACAGGAGTCACTGAAGCTTTCTTT.

The CDR3 region has the DNA TGTGCCAGCAGCTTAGCGATCGGAGCGGGGGGTCATGGAGATACGCAGTATTTT. Protein: CASSLAIGAGGHGDTQYF. The rearrangement uses TRBV7-6 and TRBJ2-3, with TRBD2 matching over 9 bases. CDR1 is SGHVS and CDR2 is FNYEAQ in the germline V gene. The CDR3 consists of 18 residues. V gave up 0 bases and J gave up 5 bases; unmatched junction bases: 12.

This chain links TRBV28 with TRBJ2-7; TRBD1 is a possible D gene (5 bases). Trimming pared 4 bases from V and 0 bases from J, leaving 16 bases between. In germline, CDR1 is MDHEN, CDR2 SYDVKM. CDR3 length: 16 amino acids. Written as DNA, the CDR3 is TGTGCCAGCAGTTACCGTACTCCGACAGACTCCTACGAGCAGTACTTC. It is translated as CASSYRTPTDSYEQYF.

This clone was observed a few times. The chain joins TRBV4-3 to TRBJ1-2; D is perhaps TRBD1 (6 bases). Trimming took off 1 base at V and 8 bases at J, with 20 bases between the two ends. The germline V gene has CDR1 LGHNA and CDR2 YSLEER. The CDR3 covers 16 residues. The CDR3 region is CASSQVLGGYKEGYTF. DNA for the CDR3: TGCGCCAGCAGCCAAGTACTCGGGGGCTACAAAGAGGGCTACACCTTC.

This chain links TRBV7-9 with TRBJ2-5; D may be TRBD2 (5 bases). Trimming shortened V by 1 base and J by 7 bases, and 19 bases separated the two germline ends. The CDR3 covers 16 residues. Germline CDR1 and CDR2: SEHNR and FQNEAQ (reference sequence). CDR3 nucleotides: TGTGCCAGCAGCTTAGTAGTGGGAGTTCATAGCGTGACCCAGTACTTC. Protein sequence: CASSLVVGVHSVTQYF.